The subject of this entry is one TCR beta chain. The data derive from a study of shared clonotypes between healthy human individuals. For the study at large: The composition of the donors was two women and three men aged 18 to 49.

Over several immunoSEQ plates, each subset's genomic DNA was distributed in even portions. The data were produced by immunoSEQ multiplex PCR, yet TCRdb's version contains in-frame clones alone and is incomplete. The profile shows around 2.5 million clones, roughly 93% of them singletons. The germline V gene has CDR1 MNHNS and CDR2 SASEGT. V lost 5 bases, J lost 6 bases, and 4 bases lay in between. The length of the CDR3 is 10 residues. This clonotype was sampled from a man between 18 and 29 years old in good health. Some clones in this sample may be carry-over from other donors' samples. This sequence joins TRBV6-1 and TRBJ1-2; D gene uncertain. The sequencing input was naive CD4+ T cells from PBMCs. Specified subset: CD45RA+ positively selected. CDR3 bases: TGTGCCAGCAGTTGGGATGGCTACACCTTC. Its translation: CASSWDGYTF.